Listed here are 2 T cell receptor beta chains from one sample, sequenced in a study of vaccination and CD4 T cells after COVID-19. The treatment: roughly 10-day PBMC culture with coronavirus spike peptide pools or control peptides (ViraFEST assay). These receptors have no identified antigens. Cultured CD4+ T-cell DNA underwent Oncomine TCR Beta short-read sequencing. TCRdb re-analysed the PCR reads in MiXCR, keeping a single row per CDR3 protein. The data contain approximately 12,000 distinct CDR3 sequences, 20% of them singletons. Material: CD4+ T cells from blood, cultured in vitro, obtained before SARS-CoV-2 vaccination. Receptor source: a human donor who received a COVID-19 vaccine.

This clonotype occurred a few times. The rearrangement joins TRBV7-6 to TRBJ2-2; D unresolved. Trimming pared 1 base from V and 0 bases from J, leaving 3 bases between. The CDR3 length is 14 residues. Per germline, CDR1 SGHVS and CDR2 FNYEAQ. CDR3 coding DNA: TGTGCCAGCAGCTTAGGAACGAACACCGGGGAGCTGTTTTTT. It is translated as CASSLGTNTGELFF.

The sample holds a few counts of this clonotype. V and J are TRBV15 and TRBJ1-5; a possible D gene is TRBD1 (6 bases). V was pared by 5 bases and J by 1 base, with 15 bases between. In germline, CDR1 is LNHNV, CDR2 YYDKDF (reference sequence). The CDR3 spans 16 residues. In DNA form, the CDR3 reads TGTGCCACCAGCGAAAACAGGGTCAAGAGCAATCAGCCCCAGCATTTT. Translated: CATSENRVKSNQPQHF.